This TCR beta chain was sequenced during a study of blood T cells in healthy people across ages. Looking at the study overall: Template switching retrieved approximately one barcoded beta molecule for each two T cells.

Germline CDR1 DFQATT, CDR2 SNEGSKA (reference sequence). The CDR3 length is 15 residues. V was shortened by 8 bases and J by 3 bases, with 22 bases between the two germline ends. A sample-barcoded 5' primer and a J-beta primer mix were used in a second PCR of about 7 to 12 cycles. TCRdb redid the calling of the 5' RACE reads with MiXCR, one entry per CDR3 protein. Of roughly 1.9 million distinct CDR3 sequences in the sample, roughly 43% are singletons; the top ten hold more than 20%. Study conclusions and caveats: Any conclusive comparison of naive versus antigen-experienced cells was prevented by using unsorted PBMCs. The long-lived group displayed more naive CD4+ cells, plus higher diversity, than the aged donors did.

This clonotype occurred a few times. Its antigen is unknown. Each sample yielded at least 6 million isolated PBMCs. This clonotype originated in a human donor in good health. This rearrangement joins TRBV20-1 to TRBJ2-5; D may be TRBD1 or TRBD2 (5 bases each). Sequenced material: blood. CDR3 DNA sequence: TGCAGTTTTTGGCCAGACCCTGGGGGAGAAGAGACCCAGTACTTC. Amino acids: CSFWPDPGGEETQYF.